Reported below is one TCR beta chain. The data stem from a study of blood T cell repertoires in COVID-19. Study information: The study drew acute and convalescent COVID-19 samples from the United States, Italy and Spain.

CDR3 length equals 14 residues. The germline V gene encodes CDR1 SGHVS and CDR2 FQNEAQ. V dropped 5 bases and J dropped 5 bases, with 15 bases sitting between them. How the authors handled the data: The assay estimated nucleated cells by amplifying reference gene primers. Libraries were prepared by immunoSEQ multiplex PCR; TCRdb keeps only in-frame clonotypes and omits some of them. V and J calls and clone size come straight from that table; D and trimming were deduced from the DNA. The data show 25,000 to 30,000 clones, 81% seen once. Material: peripheral blood. This receptor was obtained from a woman in her fifties or sixties with acute or convalescent COVID-19. The chain uses TRBV7-8 and TRBJ1-2, with D possibly TRBD1 on 5 matching bases. CDR3 sequence: CASSPRGGTYGYTF. The CDR3 coding sequence is TGTGCCAGCAGCCCCCGCGGGGGAACATATGGCTACACCTTC.